These 20 T cell receptor beta chains share one sample of origin, sequenced in a study of regulatory T cells in long-lasting Graves disease. Investigators prepared the TCR beta libraries by applying iRepertoire HTBI primers and Arm-PCR of CDR3 regions. TCRdb recomputed calls from the multiplex PCR reads with MiXCR, one row per CDR3 protein. Among roughly 350,000 distinct CDR3 sequences listed, 15% to 20% were seen once. Time point noted: newly diagnosed GD, antithyroid drugs for less than 3 months. There was RNA extracted from PBMCs, and the TCR library was made from it. The same specimen was also included in a second study, on T cells in Graves' hyperthyroidism and ophthalmopathy.

This specimen was peripheral blood mononuclear cells (PBMCs), taken at new diagnosis, from a patient treated with antithyroid drugs. These TCRs come from a man between 40 and 49 years old with Graves disease.

This clonotype came up many times. The J gene is TRBJ2-3, the V gene TRBV7-2, with TRBD2 matching over 9 bases. The CDR3 sequence is 15 residues long. Germline trimming cut 6 bases from V and 4 bases from J; bases unmatched to any gene: 8. Germline values: CDR1 SGHTA, CDR2 FQGNSA. The CDR3 sequence: CASRPGLASSDTQYF. DNA for the CDR3: TGTGCCAGCAGACCGGGACTAGCTTCGTCAGATACGCAGTATTTT.

This clonotype was seen a few times. V usage is TRBV29-1 and J usage is TRBJ2-7; a weak D match, TRBD1 (6 bases). This CDR3 has 14 residues. Trimming pared 4 bases from V and 2 bases from J, leaving 15 bases between. Looked up from germline, CDR1 is SQVTM and CDR2 is ANQGSEA. CDR3 DNA sequence: TGCAGCGTTGGCGGAGACAGGTTGGCCTACGAGCAGTACTTC. Protein product: CSVGGDRLAYEQYF.

This clonotype occurred many times. The V and J genes are TRBV27 and TRBJ2-5; D perhaps matches TRBD1 (5 bases). This CDR3 comprises 13 residues. CDR1 MNHEY and CDR2 SMNVEV come from the germline V gene (reference sequence). Trimming removed 7 bases at V and 2 bases at J, with 11 bases between. The CDR3 reads CASTVQGQETQYF. The CDR3 nucleotides read TGTGCCAGCACCGTCCAGGGACAAGAGACCCAGTACTTC.

As regards this clonotype: This may come from a read error, since a much larger clone is one base off. The J gene is TRBJ1-6, the V gene TRBV12-3 or TRBV12-4; D gene uncertain. The CDR3 is 15 amino acids. DNA of the CDR3: TGTGCCAGCAGTTTGAGTGGGGTTTATAATTCACCCCTCCGCTTT. The encoded protein is CASSLSGVYNSPLRF.

This clonotype showed up just a few times. The rearrangement uses TRBV7-9 and TRBJ2-5; maybe TRBD2 (7 bases). CDR1 is SEHNR and CDR2 is FQNEAQ in the germline V gene (reference sequence). V was cut by 3 bases and J by 1 base, with 12 bases left in between. The CDR3 has 15 residues. The DNA for the CDR3 is TGTGCCAGCAGCTTGTGGGGGGGGCCCCAAGAGACCCAGTACTTC. This sequence encodes CASSLWGGPQETQYF.

This clonotype was picked up many times. The chain uses TRBV20-1 and TRBJ2-3, with 9 bases lining up with TRBD2. CDR3 length: 15 residues. CDR1 and CDR2 (germline): DFQATT, SNEGSKA (reference sequence). V was clipped by 0 bases and J by 6 bases; unmatched bases: 7. CDR3 nucleotide sequence: TGCAGTGCTAGAGATTTTATAGCGGGGGTGGATACGCAGTATTTT. Translated: CSARDFIAGVDTQYF.

This clonotype was counted only a few times. The chain recombines TRBV19 with TRBJ1-2; perhaps TRBD1 as D (5 bases). Germline CDR1 LNHDA, CDR2 SQIVND (reference sequence). The CDR3 has 18 residues. V was clipped by 3 bases and J by 2 bases, with 22 bases between them. CDR3 amino acids: CASSIEGTLFSWNYGYTF. In DNA, the CDR3 is TGTGCCAGTAGTATTGAGGGGACCCTATTTTCCTGGAACTATGGCTACACCTTC.

This clonotype appeared a few times. This chain uses TRBV6-5 with TRBJ1-5; 8 nucleotides match TRBD1. Looked up from germline, CDR1 is MNHEY and CDR2 is SVGAGI. The CDR3 consists of 15 residues. The ends lost 2 bases at V and 0 bases at J; junction bases unmatched: 0. The CDR3 DNA reads as TGTGCCAGCAGTTACACAGGGGGTAGCAATCAGCCCCAGCATTTT. It encodes CASSYTGGSNQPQHF.

There are many counts of this clonotype. The chain links TRBV20-1 to TRBJ2-4; a possible D gene is TRBD2 (6 bases). The CDR3 loop spans 11 amino acids. Germline assignment: CDR1 DFQATT and CDR2 SNEGSKA (reference sequence). Trimming took 7 bases from V and 6 from J, leaving 10 bases between them. CDR3 residues: CSGQGGNIQYF. CDR3 nucleotide sequence: TGCAGTGGGCAGGGAGGAAACATTCAGTACTTC.

This clonotype came up many times. The rearrangement joins TRBV6-1 to TRBJ1-2, with TRBD1 matching 11 bases. CDR1 is MNHNS, CDR2 SASEGT, per germline. This CDR3 contains 13 residues. V gave up 6 bases and J gave up 8 bases; unmatched junction bases: 5. CDR3 DNA sequence: TGTGCCAGCAGGGACAGGGGGCTTCGGGGCTACACCTTC. Translating gives CASRDRGLRGYTF.

This clonotype was counted a few times. This rearrangement joins TRBV7-3 to TRBJ2-5; TRBD2 might be the D (6 bases). Trimming pared 3 bases from V and 5 bases from J, leaving 10 bases between. Per the germline V gene, CDR1 is SGHTA and CDR2 is FQGTGA. The CDR3 consists of 13 residues. CDR3 region: CASSFSGGETQYF. CDR3 in DNA: TGTGCCAGCAGCTTTTCAGGAGGGGAGACCCAGTACTTC.

The chain has TRBV20-1 and TRBJ1-1, with TRBD1 matching over 8 bases. CDR3 length equals 17 residues. Losses at the gene ends were 2 bases for V and 5 bases for J; bases not matched to a gene: 16. Looked up from germline, CDR1 is DFQATT and CDR2 is SNEGSKA (reference sequence). For the CDR3, the DNA is TGCAGTGCTAGACTCACGTTTGCTGGACAGGGACGTACTGAAGCTTTCTTT. Translation gives CSARLTFAGQGRTEAFF.

As to this clonotype: A much larger clone differs from this one at a single base, so this may be a read error. The chain carries TRBV11-3 and TRBJ2-2; D gene uncertain. CDR3 size: 15 residues. V lost 1 base and J 1 base, leaving 7 bases between the germline ends. Per the germline V gene, CDR1 is SGHNT and CDR2 is YENEEA. The CDR3 DNA is TGTGCCAGCAGCTTAGCCCCAGGGAACACCGGGGAGCTGTTTTTT. This encodes CASSLAPGNTGELFF.

Many counts were recorded for this clonotype. CDR3 in DNA: TGCAGTGCTCTGAGGGGGGACACTGAAGCTTTCTTT. Translating gives CSALRGDTEAFF. The chain couples TRBV20-1 to TRBJ1-1; D is possibly TRBD1 (6 bases). Trimming stripped 5 bases from V and 3 bases from J, with 10 bases between. CDR3 length equals 12 residues. Germline V gives CDR1 DFQATT, CDR2 SNEGSKA (reference sequence).

This clonotype was recorded only once. V is TRBV6-2 or TRBV6-3 and J is TRBJ2-5, with TRBD1 matching over 9 bases. With V trimmed by 2 bases and J by 3 bases, 10 bases remained unmatched. The CDR3 totals 17 residues. Germline V lookup: CDR1 MNHEY, CDR2 SVGEGT. CDR3 protein: CASSYPPDRGGEETQYF. In nucleotides, the CDR3 is TGTGCCAGCAGTTACCCCCCGGACAGGGGAGGGGAAGAGACCCAGTACTTC.

Many counts were recorded for this clonotype. V usage is TRBV15 and J usage is TRBJ2-1; D is undetermined. Germline V gene data show CDR1 as LNHNV and CDR2 as YYDKDF (reference sequence). The CDR3 spans 15 residues. Trimming removed 0 bases from V and 3 bases from J, with 9 bases in between. The chain's CDR3 is CATSRDGFNYNEQFF. In DNA form, the CDR3 reads TGTGCCACCAGCAGAGATGGGTTCAACTACAATGAGCAGTTCTTC.

This clonotype appeared many times. The V and J genes are TRBV5-4 and TRBJ2-2; 10 bases are a match to TRBD2. This CDR3 has 17 residues. Germline CDR1 reads SGHNT; CDR2 reads YYREEE (reference sequence). V gave up 0 bases and J gave up 7 bases; unmatched junction bases: 9. The CDR3 DNA reads as TGTGCCAGCAGCTTGGCCTTGTCTAGCGGGGGAATCGGGGAGCTGTTTTTT. Translated, it gives CASSLALSSGGIGELFF.

This clonotype was counted a few times. The chain couples TRBV20-1 to TRBJ2-1; maybe TRBD2 (5 bases). The germline gives CDR1 DFQATT, CDR2 SNEGSKA (reference sequence). Trimming took 0 bases from V and 7 from J, leaving 13 bases between them. The CDR3 has 14 residues. The CDR3 loop reads CSAREGRVGNEQFF. DNA for the CDR3: TGCAGTGCTAGAGAGGGGAGAGTCGGTAATGAGCAGTTCTTC.

This clonotype was counted only a few times. V is TRBV2 and J is TRBJ2-5, with D maybe TRBD2 (5 bases). This CDR3 is built from 12 residues. Germline-derived CDR1 and CDR2 are SNHLY and FYNNEI. Trimming removed 8 bases from V and 3 bases from J, with 10 bases in between. The CDR3 loop is CASGLEEETQYF. As DNA, the CDR3 is TGTGCCAGCGGCTTGGAGGAAGAGACCCAGTACTTC.

This clonotype was picked up many times. The CDR3 DNA sequence: TGTGCCAGCAGCCCGCGACAGGGGTATTCACCCCTCCACTTT. This encodes CASSPRQGYSPLHF. The chain links TRBV7-2 to TRBJ1-6; 8 bases agree with TRBD1. J was trimmed by 8 bases and V by 5 bases; bases with no gene match: 5. There are 14 residues in the CDR3. Germline V gene data show CDR1 as SGHTA and CDR2 as FQGNSA.